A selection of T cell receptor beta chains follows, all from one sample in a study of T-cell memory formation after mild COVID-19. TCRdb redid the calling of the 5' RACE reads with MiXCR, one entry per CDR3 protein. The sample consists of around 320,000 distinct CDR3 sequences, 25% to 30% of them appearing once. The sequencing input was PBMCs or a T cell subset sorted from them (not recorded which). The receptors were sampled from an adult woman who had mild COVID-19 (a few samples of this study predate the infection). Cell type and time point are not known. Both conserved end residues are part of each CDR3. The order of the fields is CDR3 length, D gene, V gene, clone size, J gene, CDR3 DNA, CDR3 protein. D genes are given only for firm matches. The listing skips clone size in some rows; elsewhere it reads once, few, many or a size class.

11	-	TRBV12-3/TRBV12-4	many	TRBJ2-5	TGTGCCAGCAGCTTACGAGAGACCCAGTACTTC	CASSLRETQYF
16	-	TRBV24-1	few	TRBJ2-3	TGTGCCACCAGTGACCCCTTCTCCGAAAGCACAGATACGCAGTATTTT	CATSDPFSESTDTQYF
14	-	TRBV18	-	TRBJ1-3	TGTGCCAGCTCACGAGACCCCTCTGGAAACACCATATATTTT	CASSRDPSGNTIYF
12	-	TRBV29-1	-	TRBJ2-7	TGCAGCGTTGAAGAATCTCGGTACGAGCAGTACTTC	CSVEESRYEQYF
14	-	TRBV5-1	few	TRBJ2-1	TGCGCCAGCAGCTTGGTTGGGGTTGGAGGTGAGCAGTTCTTC	CASSLVGVGGEQFF
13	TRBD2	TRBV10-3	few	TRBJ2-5	TGTGCCATCAGTGACGGGGGGTCGGAGACCCAGTACTTC	CAISDGGSETQYF
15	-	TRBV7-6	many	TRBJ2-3	TGTGCCAGCAGCTTAGCGGGGGGGCTCGCAGATACGCAGTATTTT	CASSLAGGLADTQYF
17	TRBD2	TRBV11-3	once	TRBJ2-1	TGTGCCAGCAGCTTGGGCGTCGGGAGGGCCACCTACAATGAGCAGTTCTTC	CASSLGVGRATYNEQFF
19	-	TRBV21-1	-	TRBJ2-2	TGTGCCAGCAGGGGGGGAGGGTCCCAAAGCCAAGAGAACACCGGGGAGCTGTTTTTT	CASRGGGSQSQENTGELFF
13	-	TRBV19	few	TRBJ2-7	TGTGCCAGTAGTATAGATCGGTGGTACGAGCAGTACTTC	CASSIDRWYEQYF
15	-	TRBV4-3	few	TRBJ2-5	TGCGCCAGCAGCCAAGGGCACTCGAGGGAAGAGACCCAGTACTTC	CASSQGHSREETQYF
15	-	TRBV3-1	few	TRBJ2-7	TGTGCCAGCAGCCAAGATATCAGCGCTGACTACGAGCAGTACTTC	CASSQDISADYEQYF
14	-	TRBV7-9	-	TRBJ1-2	TGTGCCAGCAGCCCCAACGCAGGGATTGGAGGCTACACCTTC	CASSPNAGIGGYTF
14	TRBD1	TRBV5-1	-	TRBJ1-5	TGCGCCAGCAGCCCGGGGACAGGGATTCAGCCCCAGCATTTT	CASSPGTGIQPQHF
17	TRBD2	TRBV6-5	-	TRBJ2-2	TGTGCCAGCAGTTTACCTACCGGGACTAGCGGGAGAGAGGAGCTGTTTTTT	CASSLPTGTSGREELFF
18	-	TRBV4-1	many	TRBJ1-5	TGCGCCAGCAGCCAAAAGGGACATGAACCGGGTAGGAATCAGCCCCAGCATTTT	CASSQKGHEPGRNQPQHF
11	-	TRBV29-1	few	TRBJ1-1	TGCAGCGCTCAGTATGACACTGAAGCTTTCTTT	CSAQYDTEAFF
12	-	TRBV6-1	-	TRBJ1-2	TGTGCCAGCAGTGAATCCCTCTATGGCTACACCTTC	CASSESLYGYTF
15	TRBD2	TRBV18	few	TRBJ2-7	TGTGCCAGCACGGAGAAAGCGGGAGGGCCTCACGAGCAGTACTTC	CASTEKAGGPHEQYF
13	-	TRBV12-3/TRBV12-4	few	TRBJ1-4	TGTGCCAGTAATCAAGCCCTCGGGGATCAGCTGTTTTTT	CASNQALGDQLFF
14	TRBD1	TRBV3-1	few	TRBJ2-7	TGTGCCAGCAGCCAAGACAGGGGGCGCCCCGAGCAGTACTTC	CASSQDRGRPEQYF
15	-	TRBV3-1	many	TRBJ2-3	TGTGCCAGCAGCCCTTTCCTAGCGAGGCGGGATACGCAGTATTTT	CASSPFLARRDTQYF
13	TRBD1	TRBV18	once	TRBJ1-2	TGTGCCAGCGCAATGACAGGGGGCGAGGGCTACACCTTC	CASAMTGGEGYTF
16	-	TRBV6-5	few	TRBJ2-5	TGTGCCAGCAGAGCAAGAACCGGGACACGCCAAGAGACCCAGTACTTC	CASRARTGTRQETQYF
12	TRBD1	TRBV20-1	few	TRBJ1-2	TGCAGTGCACACAGGGGAGGCTATGGCTACACCTTC	CSAHRGGYGYTF
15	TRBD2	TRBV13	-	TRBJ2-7	TGTGCCAGCAGCTCCCGGTTAGCGGGGTACTACGAGCAGTACTTC	CASSSRLAGYYEQYF
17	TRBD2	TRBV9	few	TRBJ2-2	TGTGCCAGCAGCGTGGAAGGGAGCGGGGTGAACACCGGGGAGCTGTTTTTT	CASSVEGSGVNTGELFF
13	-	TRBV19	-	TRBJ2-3	TGTGCCAGTAGTACGACGGCTACCGATACGCAGTATTTT	CASSTTATDTQYF
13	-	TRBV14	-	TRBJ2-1	TGTGCCAGCAGCCCACAGGGAATCCATGAGCAGTTCTTC	CASSPQGIHEQFF
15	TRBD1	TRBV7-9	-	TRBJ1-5	TGTGCCAGCAGCAGCACAGGGGGCAGTAATCAGCCCCAGCATTTT	CASSSTGGSNQPQHF
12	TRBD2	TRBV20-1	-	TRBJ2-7	TGCAGTGCTCGACTAGCGGGTTACGAGCAGTACTTC	CSARLAGYEQYF
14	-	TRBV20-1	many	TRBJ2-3	TGCAGTGCTAGCTCCCGCAGCCTGAGGGATACGCAGTATTTT	CSASSRSLRDTQYF
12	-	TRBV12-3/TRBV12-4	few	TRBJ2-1	TGTGCCAGCGACGAAGGATACAATGAGCAGTTCTTC	CASDEGYNEQFF
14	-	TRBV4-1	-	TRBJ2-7	TGCGCCAGCAGCCAAGTTGCGTCACCCTACGAGCAGTACTTC	CASSQVASPYEQYF
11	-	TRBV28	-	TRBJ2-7	TGTGCCAGTCTCTCAGGGTACGAGCAGTACTTC	CASLSGYEQYF
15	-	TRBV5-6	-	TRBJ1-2	TGTGCCAGCAGCTTAGTAACCGCAGGGTTCTATGGCTACACCTTC	CASSLVTAGFYGYTF
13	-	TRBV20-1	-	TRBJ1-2	TGCAGTGCCACGGGACCAAGTAACTATGGCTACACCTTC	CSATGPSNYGYTF
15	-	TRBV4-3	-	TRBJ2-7	TGCGCCAGCAGCCAAGGCCCAGCGGCATCCTACGAGCAGTACTTC	CASSQGPAASYEQYF
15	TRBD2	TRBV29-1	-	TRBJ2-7	TGCAGCGTTGAAGCTCCATGGGGGGGTACCTACGAGCAGTACTTC	CSVEAPWGGTYEQYF
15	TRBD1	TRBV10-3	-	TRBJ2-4	TGTGCCATCAGTGAGTCGGGACAGACCAAAAACATTCAGTACTTC	CAISESGQTKNIQYF
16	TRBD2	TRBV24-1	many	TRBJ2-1	TGTGCCACCAGTGATTTGACGACTAGCGGGAGCTATGAGCAGTTCTTC	CATSDLTTSGSYEQFF
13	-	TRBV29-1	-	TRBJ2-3	TGCAGAGTTGAAGGGGGGTCCACAAATACGCAGTATTTT	CRVEGGSTNTQYF
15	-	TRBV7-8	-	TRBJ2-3	TGTGCCAGCAGCGGGGGGGACAGACGCACAGATACGCAGTATTTT	CASSGGDRRTDTQYF
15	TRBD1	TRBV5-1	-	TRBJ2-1	TGCGCCAGCAGCTCTACGGGACAGCTATACAATGAGCAGTTCTTC	CASSSTGQLYNEQFF
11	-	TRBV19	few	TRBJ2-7	TGTGCCAGTAGAAACGCGTACGAGCAGTACTTC	CASRNAYEQYF
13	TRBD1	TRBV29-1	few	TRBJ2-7	TGCAGCGTGACCGGGACAGGGATTCACGAGCAGTACTTC	CSVTGTGIHEQYF
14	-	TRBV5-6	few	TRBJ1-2	TGTGCCAGCAGCGACCAGGACAGAACATATGGCTACACCTTC	CASSDQDRTYGYTF
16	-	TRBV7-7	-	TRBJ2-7	TGTGCCAGCAGCTCATCTGACCGGCGGGTCTCCTACGAGCAGTACTTC	CASSSSDRRVSYEQYF
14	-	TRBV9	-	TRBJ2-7	TGTGCCAGCAGCGGTAGCGGCAGCTCCTACGAGCAGTACTTC	CASSGSGSSYEQYF